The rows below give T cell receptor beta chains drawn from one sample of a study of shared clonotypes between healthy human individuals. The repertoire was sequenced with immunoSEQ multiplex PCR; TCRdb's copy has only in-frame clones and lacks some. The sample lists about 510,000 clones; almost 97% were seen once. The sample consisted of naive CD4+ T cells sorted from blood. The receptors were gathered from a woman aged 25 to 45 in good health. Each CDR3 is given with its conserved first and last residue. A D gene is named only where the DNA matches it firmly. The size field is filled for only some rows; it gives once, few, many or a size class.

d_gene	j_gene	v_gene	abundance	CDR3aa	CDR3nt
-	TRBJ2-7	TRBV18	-	CASSPRRDEQYF	TGTGCCAGCTCACCAAGAAGGGACGAGCAGTACTTC
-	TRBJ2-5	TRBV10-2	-	CASRGAGLETQYF	TGCGCCAGCAGAGGGGCGGGGCTGGAGACCCAGTACTTC
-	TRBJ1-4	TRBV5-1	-	CASSVGPINEKLFF	TGCGCCAGCAGCGTAGGGCCGATTAATGAAAAACTGTTTTTT
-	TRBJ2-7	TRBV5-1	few	CASSVDVHYEQYF	TGCGCCAGCAGCGTGGACGTCCACTACGAGCAGTACTTC
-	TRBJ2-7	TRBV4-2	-	CASSLAPRGQYF	TGTGCCAGCAGCTTGGCCCCTAGAGGGCAGTACTTC
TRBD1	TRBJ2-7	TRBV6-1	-	CASREGTGAPGQYF	TGTGCCAGCAGGGAAGGGACAGGGGCCCCCGGGCAGTACTTC
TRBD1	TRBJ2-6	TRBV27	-	CASSPGQGPGGANVLTF	TGTGCCAGCAGTCCCGGACAGGGACCGGGTGGGGCCAACGTCCTGACTTTC
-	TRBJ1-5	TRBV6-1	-	CASSSGGQPQHF	TGTGCCAGCAGTTCGGGGGGCCAGCCCCAGCATTTT
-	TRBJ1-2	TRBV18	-	CASSRDRSTFYGYTF	TGTGCCAGCTCACGAGACAGGTCAACCTTCTATGGCTACACCTTC
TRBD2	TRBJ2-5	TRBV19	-	CASSGAAGEETQYF	TGTGCCAGTAGTGGGGCAGCGGGAGAAGAGACCCAGTACTTC
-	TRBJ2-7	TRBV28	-	CASRYHPGVQYF	TGTGCCAGCAGGTACCATCCGGGGGTGCAGTACTTC
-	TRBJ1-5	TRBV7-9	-	CASSPTELSNQPQHF	TGTGCCAGCAGCCCAACAGAGCTTAGCAATCAGCCCCAGCATTTT
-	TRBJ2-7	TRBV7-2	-	CASSPRPAVYEQYF	TGTGCCAGCAGCCCCCGCCCAGCAGTCTACGAGCAGTACTTC
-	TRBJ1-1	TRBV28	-	CASNVVGTEAFF	TGTGCCAGCAACGTTGTTGGCACTGAAGCTTTCTTT
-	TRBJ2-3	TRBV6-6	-	CASSYSGTGTDTQYF	TGTGCCAGCAGTTACTCCGGGACCGGCACAGATACGCAGTATTTT
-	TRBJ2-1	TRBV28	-	CASSLAGSGRFF	TGTGCCAGCAGCCTCGCGGGTAGTGGGAGGTTCTTC
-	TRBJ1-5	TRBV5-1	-	CASSPRRGGEQPQHF	TGCGCCAGCAGCCCCCGAAGGGGAGGTGAACAGCCCCAGCATTTT
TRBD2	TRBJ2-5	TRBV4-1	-	CASSSRTSGLRGTQYF	TGCGCCAGCAGCTCCCGGACTAGCGGCCTACGAGGGACCCAGTACTTC
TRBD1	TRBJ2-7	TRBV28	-	CASSPGTGFREQYF	TGTGCCAGCAGTCCCGGGACAGGGTTTCGCGAGCAGTACTTC
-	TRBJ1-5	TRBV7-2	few	CASRPDSNQPQHF	TGTGCCAGCAGACCGGATAGCAATCAGCCCCAGCATTTT
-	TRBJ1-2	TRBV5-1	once	CASSFREFSYGYTF	TGCGCCAGCAGCTTTCGGGAGTTTAGCTATGGCTACACCTTC
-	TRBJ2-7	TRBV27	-	CASRPKGRGSNEQYF	TGTGCCAGCAGGCCAAAAGGAAGGGGCTCTAACGAGCAGTACTTC
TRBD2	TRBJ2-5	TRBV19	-	CASSLAEGQETQYF	TGTGCCAGTAGTCTAGCGGAGGGTCAAGAGACCCAGTACTTC
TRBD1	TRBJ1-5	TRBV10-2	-	CASRGGQGSNQPQHF	TGCGCCAGCAGGGGAGGACAGGGTAGCAATCAGCCCCAGCATTTT
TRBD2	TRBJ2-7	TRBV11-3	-	CASRNPGLAGYEQYF	TGTGCCAGCAGGAATCCGGGACTAGCGGGTTACGAGCAGTACTTC
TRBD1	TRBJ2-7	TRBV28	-	CASSSFGTGLYEQYF	TGTGCCAGCAGTAGTTTCGGGACAGGGCTCTACGAGCAGTACTTC
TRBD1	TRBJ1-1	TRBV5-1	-	CASSPDGTGTGTEAFF	TGCGCCAGCAGCCCGGACGGGACAGGCACTGGCACTGAAGCTTTCTTT
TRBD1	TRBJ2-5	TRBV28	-	CASMTGGRETQYF	TGTGCCAGCATGACAGGGGGCAGAGAGACCCAGTACTTC
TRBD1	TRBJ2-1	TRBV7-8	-	CASSHRDSYNEQFF	TGTGCCAGCAGCCACCGGGACAGCTACAATGAGCAGTTCTTC
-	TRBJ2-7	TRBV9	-	CASSARSGPGTTTAYEQYF	TGTGCCAGCAGCGCACGATCTGGACCGGGGACGACTACGGCCTACGAGCAGTACTTC
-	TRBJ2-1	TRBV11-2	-	CASRGATIYNEQFF	TGTGCCAGCAGGGGAGCGACGATATACAATGAGCAGTTCTTC
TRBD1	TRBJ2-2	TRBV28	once	CASSSRYRGRAGELFF	TGTGCCAGCAGTTCCCGTTACAGGGGGCGGGCCGGGGAGCTGTTTTTT
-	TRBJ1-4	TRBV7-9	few	CASSLGTEKLFF	TGTGCCAGCAGCTTAGGGACTGAAAAACTGTTTTTT
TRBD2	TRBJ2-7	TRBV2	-	CASTRGKRDYEQYF	TGTGCCAGCACCCGGGGGAAGCGGGACTACGAGCAGTACTTC
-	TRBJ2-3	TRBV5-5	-	CASSLVVDTSSTDTQYF	TGTGCCAGCAGCTTGGTGGTGGATACTTCTAGCACAGATACGCAGTATTTT
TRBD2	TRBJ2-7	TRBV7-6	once	CASSSIGTSGGDSSYEQYF	TGTGCCAGCAGCTCCATTGGGACTAGCGGGGGGGACAGCTCCTACGAGCAGTACTTC
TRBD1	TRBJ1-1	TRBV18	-	CASSSLSTTGADTEAFF	TGTGCCAGCTCATCACTGTCCACAACAGGGGCAGACACTGAAGCTTTCTTT
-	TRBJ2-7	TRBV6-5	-	CASSMASSSYEQYF	TGTGCCAGCAGTATGGCATCGAGCTCCTACGAGCAGTACTTC
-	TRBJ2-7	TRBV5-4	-	CASSLGRGQSTYEQYF	TGTGCCAGCAGCTTGGGAAGGGGCCAATCTACCTACGAGCAGTACTTC
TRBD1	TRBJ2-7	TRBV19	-	CASGKGGLDYEQYF	TGTGCCAGTGGGAAAGGGGGCTTGGACTACGAGCAGTACTTC
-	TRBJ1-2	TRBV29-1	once	CSVGIAVAGHYGYTF	TGCAGCGTTGGAATTGCAGTGGCAGGGCATTATGGCTACACCTTC
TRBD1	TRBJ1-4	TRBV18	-	CASSPYRGPAEKLFF	TGTGCCAGCTCACCATACAGGGGCCCGGCTGAAAAACTGTTTTTT
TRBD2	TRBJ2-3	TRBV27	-	CASSVSSGLSTDTQYF	TGTGCCAGCAGTGTCTCTAGCGGGCTCAGCACAGATACGCAGTATTTT
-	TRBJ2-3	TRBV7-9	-	CASSPEADTQYF	TGTGCCAGCAGCCCGGAGGCAGATACGCAGTATTTT
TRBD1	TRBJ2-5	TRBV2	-	CASKNVDRGIRETQYF	TGTGCCAGCAAAAACGTGGACAGGGGGATTAGAGAGACCCAGTACTTC
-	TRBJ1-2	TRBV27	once	CASSFRSEPNYGYTF	TGTGCCAGCAGTTTTAGGTCAGAACCTAACTATGGCTACACCTTC
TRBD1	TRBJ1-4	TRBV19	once	CASTIRDRDEKLFF	TGTGCCAGTACCATCCGGGACAGGGATGAAAAACTGTTTTTT
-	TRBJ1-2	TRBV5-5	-	CASSPREPGYGYTF	TGTGCCAGCAGCCCCAGGGAGCCCGGCTATGGCTACACCTTC
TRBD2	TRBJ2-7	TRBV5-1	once	CASRGGLAGVAYEQYF	TGCGCCAGCAGGGGGGGTCTAGCGGGAGTTGCCTACGAGCAGTACTTC
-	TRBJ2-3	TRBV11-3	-	CASSLDGGSTDTQYF	TGTGCCAGCAGCTTAGACGGGGGCAGCACAGATACGCAGTATTTT
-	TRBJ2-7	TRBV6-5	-	CASSFVQTSYEQYF	TGTGCCAGCAGTTTCGTCCAGACCTCCTACGAGCAGTACTTC
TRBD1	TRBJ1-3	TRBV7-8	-	CASSPGQLPGNTIYF	TGTGCCAGCAGCCCGGGACAGCTCCCTGGAAACACCATATATTTT
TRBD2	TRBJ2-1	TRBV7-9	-	CASSRSGGEFGEQFF	TGTGCCAGCAGCCGTAGCGGGGGGGAGTTCGGTGAGCAGTTCTTC
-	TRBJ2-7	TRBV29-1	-	CSVASNIYEQYF	TGCAGCGTCGCCTCCAATATCTACGAGCAGTACTTC
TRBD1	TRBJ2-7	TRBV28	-	CATSLGQGGSDEQYF	TGTGCCACCTCATTGGGACAGGGAGGGTCCGACGAGCAGTACTTC
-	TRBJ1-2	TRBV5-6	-	CASSSRGFRNYGYTF	TGTGCCAGCAGCTCAAGGGGGTTTAGGAACTATGGCTACACCTTC
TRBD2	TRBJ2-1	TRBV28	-	CASSLWGGPGNEQFF	TGTGCCAGCAGTTTATGGGGAGGGCCTGGCAATGAGCAGTTCTTC
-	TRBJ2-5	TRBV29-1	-	CSAGPRLGLREQYF	TGCAGCGCTGGGCCTCGACTCGGGCTAAGAGAGCAGTACTTC
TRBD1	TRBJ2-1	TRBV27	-	CASSSRDRGPYNEQFF	TGTGCCAGCAGTAGCCGGGACAGGGGGCCATACAATGAGCAGTTCTTC